These 9 T cell receptor beta chains share one sample of origin, sequenced in a study of T cell responses to AZD1222 COVID-19 vaccine. Method: immunoSEQ multiplex PCR; TCRdb's copy keeps in-frame clones and lacks some. The sample holds 150,000 to 200,000 clones; 94% are singletons and the top ten take under 6%. The starting material was peripheral blood, obtained 28 days after the second AZD1222 dose. All receptors derive from an adult who received the AZD1222 COVID-19 vaccine.

J is TRBJ1-1 and V is TRBV12-3 or TRBV12-4, with 10 positions matching TRBD1. The CDR3 extends over 13 amino acids. V shed 6 bases and J 7 bases; nucleotides not matched to a gene: 5. For the CDR3, the DNA is TGTGCCAGCAGCAGACAGGGGGCGAATGAAGCTTTCTTT. Its protein product is CASSRQGANEAFF.

This clone occurred a few times. J is TRBJ2-1 and V is TRBV7-3, with D unclear. The germline V gene has CDR1 SGHTA and CDR2 FQGTGA. Trimming removed 3 bases at V and 9 bases at J, with 9 bases between. The CDR3 extends over 12 amino acids. The chain's CDR3 is CASSFQFGEQFF. CDR3 nucleotide sequence: TGTGCCAGCAGCTTCCAGTTCGGTGAGCAGTTCTTC.

This rearrangement joins TRBV2 to TRBJ2-4, with no clear D. Germline V gives CDR1 SNHLY, CDR2 FYNNEI. The germline V and J ends were trimmed by 5 bases and 0 bases, with 11 bases remaining between them. The CDR3 spans 15 residues. DNA of the CDR3: TGTGCCAGCAGTAGGGCATTCCTAGCCAAAAACATTCAGTACTTC. It translates to CASSRAFLAKNIQYF.

The genes are TRBV11-2 and TRBJ1-3, with D unclear. V dropped 8 bases and J dropped 4 bases, with 9 bases sitting between them. The CDR3 is made up of 12 amino acids. From germline, CDR1 is SGHAT and CDR2 FQNNGV. The CDR3, as DNA: TGTGCCAGCGGCACCTTAGGAAACACCATATATTTT. Amino acid sequence: CASGTLGNTIYF. Looking up the rest from reference TRBV11-2 and TRBJ1-3 gives the full variable domain: EAGVAQSPRYKIIEKRQSVAFWCNPISGHATLYWYQQILGQGPKLLIQFQNNGVVDDSQLPKDRFSAERLKGVDSTLKIQPAKLEDSAVYLCASGTLGNTIYFGEGSWLTVV.

The V and J genes are TRBV6-6 and TRBJ2-1; 9 nucleotides align to TRBD1. V lost 5 bases and J lost 9; bases outside the gene matches: 14. The CDR3 runs to 16 residues. In germline, CDR1 is MNHNY, CDR2 SVGAGI (reference sequence). The CDR3 DNA is TGTGCCAGCAGTGCGCCACGGACAGGGGTGGTGGGTGAGCAGTTCTTC. As protein: CASSAPRTGVVGEQFF.

This clone was detected only a few times. This chain connects TRBV28 to TRBJ2-1; TRBD2 might be the D (6 bases). V lost 3 bases and J lost 4, with 10 bases in between. The germline CDR1 and CDR2 sequences are MDHEN and SYDVKM. This CDR3 region has 14 residues. This CDR3 reads CASSLGGTYNEQFF. The CDR3 region has the DNA TGTGCCAGCAGTTTGGGCGGGACGTACAATGAGCAGTTCTTC.

The rearrangement uses TRBV6-5 and TRBJ1-1; TRBD1 matches 8 bases. CDR1 and CDR2 from the germline V gene are MNHEY and SVGAGI. The J segment lost 11 bases and the V segment lost 9 bases, leaving 20 bases of the junction unmatched. There are 15 residues in the CDR3. The CDR3 DNA is TGTGCCAGTCGGTGGCAGGGGGCTCCCCGAAAGGAGGCTTTCTTT. This gives the protein CASRWQGAPRKEAFF.

This chain's CDR3 is CASSSGGRDEQFF. The CDR3 bases are TGTGCCAGCAGCTCCGGAGGCCGCGATGAGCAGTTCTTC. The chain carries TRBV11-3 and TRBJ2-1, with TRBD2 as a possible D gene (5 bases). The CDR3 loop spans 13 amino acids. The germline CDR1 and CDR2 sequences are SGHNT and YENEEA. V lost 4 bases and J 8 bases, leaving 12 bases between the germline ends.

The rearrangement uses TRBV5-1 and TRBJ2-1; 7 bases map to TRBD1. CDR1 SGHRS and CDR2 YFSETQ come from the germline V gene. The CDR3 has 13 amino acids. V shed 4 bases and J 8 bases; nucleotides not matched to a gene: 6. CDR3 bases: TGCGCCAGCAGCACCACAGGGGTCGATGAGCAGTTCTTC. Translating gives CASSTTGVDEQFF.